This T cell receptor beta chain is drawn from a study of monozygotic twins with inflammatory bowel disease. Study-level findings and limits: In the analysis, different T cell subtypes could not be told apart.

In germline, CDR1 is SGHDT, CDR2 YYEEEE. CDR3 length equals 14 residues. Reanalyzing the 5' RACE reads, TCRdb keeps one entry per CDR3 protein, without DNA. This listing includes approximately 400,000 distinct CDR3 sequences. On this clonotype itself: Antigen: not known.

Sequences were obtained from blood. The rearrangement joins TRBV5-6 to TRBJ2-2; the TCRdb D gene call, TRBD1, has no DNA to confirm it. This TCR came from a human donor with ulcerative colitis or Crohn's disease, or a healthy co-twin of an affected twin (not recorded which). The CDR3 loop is CASSPTGRTGELFF.